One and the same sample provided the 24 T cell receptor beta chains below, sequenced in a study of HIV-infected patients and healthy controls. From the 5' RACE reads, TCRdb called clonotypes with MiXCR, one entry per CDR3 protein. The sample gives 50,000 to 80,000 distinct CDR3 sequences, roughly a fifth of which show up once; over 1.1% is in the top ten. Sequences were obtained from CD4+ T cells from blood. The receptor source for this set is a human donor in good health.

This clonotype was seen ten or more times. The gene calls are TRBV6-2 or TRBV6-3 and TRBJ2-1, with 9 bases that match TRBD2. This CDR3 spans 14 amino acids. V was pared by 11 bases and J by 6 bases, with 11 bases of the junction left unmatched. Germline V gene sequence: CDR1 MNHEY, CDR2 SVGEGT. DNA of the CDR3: TGTGCCGGACGACGCGCGGGGGGGGTCAATGAGCAGTTCTTC. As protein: CAGRRAGGVNEQFF.

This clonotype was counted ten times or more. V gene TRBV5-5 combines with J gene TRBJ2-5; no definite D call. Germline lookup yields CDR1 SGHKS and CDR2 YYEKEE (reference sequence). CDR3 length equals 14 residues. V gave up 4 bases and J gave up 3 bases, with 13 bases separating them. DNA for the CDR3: TGTGCCAGCAGCCGGTTTGTGGCAGAAGAGACCCAGTACTTC. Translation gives CASSRFVAEETQYF.

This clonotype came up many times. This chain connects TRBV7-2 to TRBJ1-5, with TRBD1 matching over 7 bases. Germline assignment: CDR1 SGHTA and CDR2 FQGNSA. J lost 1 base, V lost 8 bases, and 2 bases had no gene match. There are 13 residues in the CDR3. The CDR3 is CASGTASNQPQHF. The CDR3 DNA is TGTGCCAGCGGGACAGCGAGCAATCAGCCCCAGCATTTT. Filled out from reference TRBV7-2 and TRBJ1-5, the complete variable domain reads GAGVSQSPSNKVTEKGKDVELRCDPISGHTALYWYRQSLGQGLEFLIYFQGNSAPDKSGLPSDRFSAERTGGSVSTLTIQRTQQEDSAVYLCASGTASNQPQHFGDGTRLSIL.

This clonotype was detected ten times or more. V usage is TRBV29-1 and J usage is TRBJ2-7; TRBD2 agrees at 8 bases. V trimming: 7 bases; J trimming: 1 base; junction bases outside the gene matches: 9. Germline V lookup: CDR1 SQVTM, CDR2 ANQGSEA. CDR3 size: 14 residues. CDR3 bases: TGCAGCGCGTATAGCGGGACCCGATCCTACGAGCAGTACTTC. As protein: CSAYSGTRSYEQYF.

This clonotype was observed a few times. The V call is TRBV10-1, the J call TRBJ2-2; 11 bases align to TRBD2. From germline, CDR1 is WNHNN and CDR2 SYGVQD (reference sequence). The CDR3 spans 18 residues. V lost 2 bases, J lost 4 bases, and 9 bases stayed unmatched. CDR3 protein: CASSEIAGGQQGTGELFF. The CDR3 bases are TGCGCCAGCAGTGAGATAGCGGGAGGGCAACAGGGCACCGGGGAGCTGTTTTTT.

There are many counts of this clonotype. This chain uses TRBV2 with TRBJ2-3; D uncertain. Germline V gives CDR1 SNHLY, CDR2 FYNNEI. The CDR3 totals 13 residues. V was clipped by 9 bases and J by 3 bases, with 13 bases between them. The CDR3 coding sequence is TGTGCCAGTAGGGCCTACGGGACAGATACGCAGTATTTT. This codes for CASRAYGTDTQYF.

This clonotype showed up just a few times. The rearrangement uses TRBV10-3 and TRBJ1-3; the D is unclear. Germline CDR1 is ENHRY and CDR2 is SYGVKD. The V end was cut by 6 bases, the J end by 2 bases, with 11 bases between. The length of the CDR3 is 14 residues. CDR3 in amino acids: CAISQEPTGNTIYF. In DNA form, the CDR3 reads TGTGCCATCAGCCAAGAACCCACTGGAAACACCATATATTTT.

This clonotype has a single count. The DNA for the CDR3 is TGTGCCAGCAGTGAAGCTGGGACGTATGGCTACACCTTC. This sequence encodes CASSEAGTYGYTF. The chain carries TRBV2 and TRBJ1-2; perhaps TRBD1 as D (5 bases). V was clipped by 0 bases and J by 5 bases, with 7 bases between them. The CDR3 length is 13 residues. The germline V gene encodes CDR1 SNHLY and CDR2 FYNNEI.

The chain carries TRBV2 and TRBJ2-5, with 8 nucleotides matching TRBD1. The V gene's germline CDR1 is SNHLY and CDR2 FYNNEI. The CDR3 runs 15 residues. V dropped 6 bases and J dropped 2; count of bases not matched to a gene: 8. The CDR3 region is CASRADRVSQETQYF. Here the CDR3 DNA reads TGTGCCAGCAGGGCGGACAGGGTCTCGCAAGAGACCCAGTACTTC. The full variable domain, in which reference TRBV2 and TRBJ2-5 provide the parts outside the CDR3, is EPEVTQTPSHQVTQMGQEVILRCVPISNHLYFYWYRQILGQKVEFLVSFYNNEISEKSEIFDDQFSVERPDGSNFTLKIRSTKLEDSAMYFCASRADRVSQETQYFGPGTRLLVL.

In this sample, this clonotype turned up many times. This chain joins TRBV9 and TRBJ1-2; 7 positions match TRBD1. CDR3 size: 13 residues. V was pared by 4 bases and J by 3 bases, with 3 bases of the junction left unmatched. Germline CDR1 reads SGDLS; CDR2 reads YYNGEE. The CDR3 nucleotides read TGTGCCAGCAGCCGTGGGACAGACTATGGCTACACCTTC. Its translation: CASSRGTDYGYTF.

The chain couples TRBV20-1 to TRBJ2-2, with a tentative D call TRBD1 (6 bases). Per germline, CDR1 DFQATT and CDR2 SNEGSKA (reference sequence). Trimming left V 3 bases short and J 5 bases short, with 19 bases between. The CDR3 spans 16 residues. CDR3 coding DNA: TGCAGTGCTAGGGCCCCTGGGGGCGATTTAACCGGGGAGCTGTTTTTT. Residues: CSARAPGGDLTGELFF.

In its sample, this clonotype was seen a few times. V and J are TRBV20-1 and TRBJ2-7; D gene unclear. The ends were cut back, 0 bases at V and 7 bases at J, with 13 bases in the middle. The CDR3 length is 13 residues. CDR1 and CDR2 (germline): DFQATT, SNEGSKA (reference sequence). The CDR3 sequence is CSARDPNRREQYF. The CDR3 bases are TGCAGTGCTAGAGATCCAAATCGACGGGAGCAGTACTTC.

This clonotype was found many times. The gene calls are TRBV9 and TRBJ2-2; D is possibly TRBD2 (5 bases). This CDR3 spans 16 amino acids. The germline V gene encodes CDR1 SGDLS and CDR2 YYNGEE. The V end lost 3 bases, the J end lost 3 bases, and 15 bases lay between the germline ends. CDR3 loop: CASSARSRGYTGELFF. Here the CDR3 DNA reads TGTGCCAGCAGCGCTAGGTCGAGAGGGTACACCGGGGAGCTGTTTTTT.

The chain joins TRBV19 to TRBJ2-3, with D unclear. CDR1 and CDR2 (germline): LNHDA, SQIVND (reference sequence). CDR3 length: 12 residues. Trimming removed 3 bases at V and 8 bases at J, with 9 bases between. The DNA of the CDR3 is TGTGCCAGTAGTATCCGTTCGGGTACGCAGTATTTT. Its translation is CASSIRSGTQYF.

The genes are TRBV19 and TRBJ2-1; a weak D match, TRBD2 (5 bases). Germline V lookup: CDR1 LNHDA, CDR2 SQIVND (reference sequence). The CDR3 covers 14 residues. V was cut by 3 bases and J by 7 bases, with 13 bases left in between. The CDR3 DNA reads TGTGCCAGTAGTATCGCCCGAGGCGGGAATGAGCAGTTCTTC. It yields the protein CASSIARGGNEQFF.

Written as DNA, the CDR3 is TGCAGTGTCCGAGGGGGCTCTTATAATTCACCCCTCCACTTT. This translates into CSVRGGSYNSPLHF. The chain uses TRBV20-1 and TRBJ1-6, with 7 bases identical to TRBD1. The germline V gene encodes CDR1 DFQATT and CDR2 SNEGSKA (reference sequence). J was trimmed by 4 bases and V by 7 bases; bases with no gene match: 7. The CDR3 is 14 amino acids.

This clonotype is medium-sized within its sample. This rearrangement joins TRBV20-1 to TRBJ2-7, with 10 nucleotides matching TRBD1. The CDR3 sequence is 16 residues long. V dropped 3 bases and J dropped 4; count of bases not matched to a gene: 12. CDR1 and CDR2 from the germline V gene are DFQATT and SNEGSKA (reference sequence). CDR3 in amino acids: CSASRPSGTGEYEQYF. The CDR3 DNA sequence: TGCAGTGCTAGTCGCCCCTCCGGGACAGGGGAGTACGAGCAGTACTTC.

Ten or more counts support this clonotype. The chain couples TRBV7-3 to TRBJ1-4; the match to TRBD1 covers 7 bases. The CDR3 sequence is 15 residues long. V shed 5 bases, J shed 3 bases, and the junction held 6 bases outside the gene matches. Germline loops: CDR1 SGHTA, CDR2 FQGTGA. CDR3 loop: CASSQGGLPNEKLFF. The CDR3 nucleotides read TGTGCCAGCAGCCAGGGGGGACTCCCTAATGAAAAACTGTTTTTT.

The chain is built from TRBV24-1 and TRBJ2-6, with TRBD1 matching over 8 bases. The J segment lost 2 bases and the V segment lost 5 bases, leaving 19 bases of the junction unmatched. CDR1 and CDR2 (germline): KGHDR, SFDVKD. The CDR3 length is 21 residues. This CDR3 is CATSASGPGQDKSTGANVLTF. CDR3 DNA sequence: TGTGCCACCAGTGCTTCAGGTCCGGGACAGGACAAAAGTACTGGGGCCAACGTCCTGACTTTC.

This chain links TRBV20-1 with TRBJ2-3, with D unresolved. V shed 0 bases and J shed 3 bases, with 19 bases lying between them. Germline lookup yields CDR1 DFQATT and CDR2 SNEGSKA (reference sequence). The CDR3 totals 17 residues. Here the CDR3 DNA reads TGCAGTGCTAGAGATGCCCTTAGGGTTCGGAGAACAGATACGCAGTATTTT. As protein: CSARDALRVRRTDTQYF.

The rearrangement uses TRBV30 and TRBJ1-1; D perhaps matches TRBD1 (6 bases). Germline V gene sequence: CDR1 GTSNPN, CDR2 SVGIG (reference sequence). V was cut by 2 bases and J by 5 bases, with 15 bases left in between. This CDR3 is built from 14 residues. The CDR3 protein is CAWSLRGPRTEAFF. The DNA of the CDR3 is TGTGCCTGGAGTCTGCGGGGGCCGAGAACTGAAGCTTTCTTT.

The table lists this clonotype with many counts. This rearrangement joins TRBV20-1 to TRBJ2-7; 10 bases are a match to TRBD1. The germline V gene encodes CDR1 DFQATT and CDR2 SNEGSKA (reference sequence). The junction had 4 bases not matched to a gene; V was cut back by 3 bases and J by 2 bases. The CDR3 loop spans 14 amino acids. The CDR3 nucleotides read TGCAGTGCTAGGGGGGACAGGGGAACCTACGAGCAGTACTTC. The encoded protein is CSARGDRGTYEQYF.

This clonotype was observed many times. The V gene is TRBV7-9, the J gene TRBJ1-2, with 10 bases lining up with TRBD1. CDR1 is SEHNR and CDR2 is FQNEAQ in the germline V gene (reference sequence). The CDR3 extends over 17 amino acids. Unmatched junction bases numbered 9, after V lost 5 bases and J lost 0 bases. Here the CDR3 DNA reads TGTGCCAGCAGCAGACGACAGGGGGCCTACGCTAACTATGGCTACACCTTC. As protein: CASSRRQGAYANYGYTF.

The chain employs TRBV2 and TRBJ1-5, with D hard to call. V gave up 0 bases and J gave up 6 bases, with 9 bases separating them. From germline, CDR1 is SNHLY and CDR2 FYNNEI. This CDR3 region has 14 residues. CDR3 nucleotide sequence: TGTGCCAGCAGTGAAGCGGTGGCCTCTCAGCCCCAGCATTTT. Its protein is CASSEAVASQPQHF.